A selection of T cell receptor beta chains follows, all from one sample in a study of spatial heterogeneity in lung cancer. From the 5' RACE reads, TCRdb called clonotypes with MiXCR, one entry per CDR3 protein. Of some 15,000 distinct CDR3 sequences in the sample, less than 9.5% are singletons; the top ten hold over 8%. The sample here was lung tumor tissue, taken at surgery. These receptors were taken from a male donor with early-stage non-small cell lung cancer. Both conserved end residues are part of each CDR3. The D gene is left open where the match is weak. The size entry is marked missing in some rows and otherwise reads once, few, many or a size class.

size	D	J	V	DNA	CDR3
many	.	TRBJ2-7	TRBV7-8	TGTGCCACCAGTCCTTCCTACGAGCAGTACTTC	CATSPSYEQYF
few	.	TRBJ1-2	TRBV7-9	TGTGCCAGCAGCTTCAACTATGGCTACACCTTC	CASSFNYGYTF
medium-sized	.	TRBJ2-1	TRBV5-6	TGTGCCAGCAGCTCCCCACCGACCGGGACCCATAGAGATGAGCAGTTCTTC	CASSSPPTGTHRDEQFF
few	.	TRBJ1-1	TRBV10-3	TGTGCCATCAGGAGGGTTGCGTACACTGAAGCTTTCTTT	CAIRRVAYTEAFF
medium-sized	.	TRBJ2-3	TRBV7-2	TGTGCCAGCAGCTTTCAGGGGTTGGGCACAGATACGCAGTATTTT	CASSFQGLGTDTQYF
few	.	TRBJ2-1	TRBV3-1	TGTGCCAGCAGCCAAGATCTAGAGAGCTCCTACAATGAGCAGTTCTTC	CASSQDLESSYNEQFF
.	.	TRBJ2-5	TRBV7-6	TGTGCCAGCAGTCAGCGGAACTTGGAGACCCAGTACTTC	CASSQRNLETQYF
medium-sized	.	TRBJ1-2	TRBV5-1	TGCGCCAGCAGCTTCGGGCAGGGTGGTTTCTATGGCTACACCTTC	CASSFGQGGFYGYTF
.	.	TRBJ1-1	TRBV13	TGTGCCAGCAGCTTAGATTTTGGTGAAGCTTTCTTT	CASSLDFGEAFF
.	TRBD1	TRBJ2-7	TRBV28	TGTGCCAGCAGTACTCCCGACAGGGTCTACGAGCAGTACTTC	CASSTPDRVYEQYF
many	.	TRBJ2-1	TRBV6-6	TGTGCCAGCAGTTACTACAGGGTGGGCTCCTACAATGAGCAGTTCTTC	CASSYYRVGSYNEQFF
few	TRBD1	TRBJ2-1	TRBV5-1	TGCGCCAGCAGCACGGAGACGACAGGGGCGCGTGCCTACAATGAGCAGTTCTTC	CASSTETTGARAYNEQFF
.	.	TRBJ1-1	TRBV6-1	TGTGCCAGCAGTGAACAGGTCACCGCGGTGATCACTGAAGCTTTCTTT	CASSEQVTAVITEAFF
few	.	TRBJ2-6	TRBV28	TGTGCCAGCAGAGGGCAGGGGTTCGCTGGGGCCAACGTCCTGACTTTC	CASRGQGFAGANVLTF
medium-sized	.	TRBJ2-3	TRBV20-1	TGCAGTGGGGACCGAACGACAGATACGCAGTATTTT	CSGDRTTDTQYF
many	TRBD2	TRBJ2-1	TRBV27	TGTGCCAGCAGTTTAAGGTGGGGAGGAGGCGGGGGTTACAATGAGCAGTTCTTC	CASSLRWGGGGGYNEQFF
.	TRBD2	TRBJ2-7	TRBV5-4	TGTGCCAGCAGCCCGTGGGGGGGAAGATCCTACGAGCAGTACTTC	CASSPWGGRSYEQYF
many	.	TRBJ1-1	TRBV7-2	TGTGCCAGCTTAACCCTGGGAAAGGGCACTGAAGCTTTCTTT	CASLTLGKGTEAFF
many	.	TRBJ1-3	TRBV7-2	TGTGCCAGCAGCTCCCCCGAGGGGGGAAACACCATATATTTT	CASSSPEGGNTIYF
medium-sized	.	TRBJ1-4	TRBV20-1	TGCAGTGCTAGAGATGGGGGCGGAGAAAAACTGTTTTTT	CSARDGGGEKLFF
few	.	TRBJ2-2	TRBV27	TGTGCCAGCAGTGCCCGGCGGACGAACACCGGGGAGCTGTTTTTT	CASSARRTNTGELFF
.	TRBD2	TRBJ2-5	TRBV20-1	TGCAGTGCTAGAGATGAGGTAGCGGGGGCCGGAGGGACCCAGTACTTC	CSARDEVAGAGGTQYF
many	.	TRBJ2-6	TRBV11-2	TGTGCCAGCAGCGTAGAGGGGTCTGGGGCCAACGTCCTGACTTTC	CASSVEGSGANVLTF
medium-sized	.	TRBJ1-6	TRBV5-6	TGTGCCAGCAGCTGTCGTGGCGCCCTCCACTTT	CASSCRGALHF
many	TRBD1	TRBJ2-4	TRBV5-5	TGTGCCAGCAGCTTAGGGGAGGGACAGGGCTTGAACATTCAGTACTTC	CASSLGEGQGLNIQYF
few	.	TRBJ2-1	TRBV7-3	TGTGCCAGCAGCTTAGGCGGGATCAATGAGCAGTTCTTC	CASSLGGINEQFF
many	.	TRBJ1-5	TRBV19	TGTGCCAGTAGTACGATCTACGGTAGGGCTAGCAATCAGCCCCAGCATTTT	CASSTIYGRASNQPQHF
many	.	TRBJ1-1	TRBV2	TGTGCCAGCAGGGACCTGATAGGGGGTACTGAAGCTTTCTTT	CASRDLIGGTEAFF
medium-sized	TRBD1	TRBJ1-2	TRBV6-5	TGTGCCAGCAGTCACCCCAAGACAGGGAGCCACTATGGCTACACCTTC	CASSHPKTGSHYGYTF
many	.	TRBJ2-3	TRBV18	TGTGCCAGCTCACCATATCAGAGCACAGATACGCAGTATTTT	CASSPYQSTDTQYF
medium-sized	.	TRBJ1-1	TRBV4-2	TGTGCCAGCAGCTCAGACGCCAGGCGGCGGGGCACTGAAGCTTTCTTT	CASSSDARRRGTEAFF
.	TRBD1	TRBJ1-3	TRBV4-1	TGCGCCAGCAGCCAAGATAGGACAGGGGTTTTGGAAAACACCATATATTTT	CASSQDRTGVLENTIYF
many	.	TRBJ1-4	TRBV5-1	TGCGCCAGCAGCTTTGCTCAGGGCACTAATGAAAAACTGTTTTTT	CASSFAQGTNEKLFF
.	TRBD1	TRBJ1-5	TRBV30	TGTGCCTGGAGCGCCCATGGACAGGTTAATCAGCCCCAGCATTTT	CAWSAHGQVNQPQHF
many	TRBD1	TRBJ2-3	TRBV5-1	TGCGCCAGCAGCCCCGGGGACAGGCCTTTGGGAGATACGCAGTATTTT	CASSPGDRPLGDTQYF
few	.	TRBJ2-1	TRBV7-2	TGTGCCAGCAGCTTGGACCTTCTAGGGCTATACGCTGAGCAGTTCTTC	CASSLDLLGLYAEQFF
many	.	TRBJ1-2	TRBV5-6	TGTGCCAGCAGCTTAAAGGCCGGGGCCTACTATGGCTACACCTTC	CASSLKAGAYYGYTF
many	.	TRBJ1-2	TRBV10-3	TGTGCCATCAGTGCGGCGGGGAAGGAGCGTGGCTACACCTTC	CAISAAGKERGYTF
medium-sized	.	TRBJ1-1	TRBV6-5	TGTGCCAGCAGTTTTCGGAGGAACACTGAAGCTTTCTTT	CASSFRRNTEAFF
.	.	TRBJ2-3	TRBV7-9	TGTGCCAGCAGCTTAGCGCGGTTGACAGTTTTT	CASSLARLTVF
many	TRBD2	TRBJ2-5	TRBV6-1	TGTGCCAGCAGGAAGGGGACTAGCGGGAGAGAGGGAGAGACCCAGTACTTC	CASRKGTSGREGETQYF
.	.	TRBJ2-7	TRBV4-2	TGTGCCAGCAGCCACCACGGGCCCGACTCCTACGAGCAGTACTTC	CASSHHGPDSYEQYF
many	.	TRBJ2-2	TRBV2	TGTGCCAGCAGTAGATCGACAGGGGCGGGAGCGAACACCGGGGAGCTGTTTTTT	CASSRSTGAGANTGELFF
.	.	TRBJ2-5	TRBV7-2	TGTGCCAGCAGCCACAGGAGCCAACGACCCCAGTACTTC	CASSHRSQRPQYF
many	.	TRBJ2-7	TRBV14	TGTGCCAGCAGCCAAGATCCCGGCGGATTGGGGGAGCAGTACTTC	CASSQDPGGLGEQYF